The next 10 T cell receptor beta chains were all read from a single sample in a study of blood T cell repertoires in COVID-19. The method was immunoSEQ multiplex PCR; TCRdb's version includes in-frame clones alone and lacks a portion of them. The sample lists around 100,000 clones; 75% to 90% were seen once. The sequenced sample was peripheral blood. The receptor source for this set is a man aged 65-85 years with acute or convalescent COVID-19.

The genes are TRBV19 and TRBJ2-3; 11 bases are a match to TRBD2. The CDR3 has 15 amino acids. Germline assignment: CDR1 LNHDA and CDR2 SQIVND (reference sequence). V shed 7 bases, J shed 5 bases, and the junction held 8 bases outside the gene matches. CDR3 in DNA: TGTGCCAGTACCCCAGTCCTAGCGGGAGGAGATACGCAGTATTTT. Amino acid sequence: CASTPVLAGGDTQYF.

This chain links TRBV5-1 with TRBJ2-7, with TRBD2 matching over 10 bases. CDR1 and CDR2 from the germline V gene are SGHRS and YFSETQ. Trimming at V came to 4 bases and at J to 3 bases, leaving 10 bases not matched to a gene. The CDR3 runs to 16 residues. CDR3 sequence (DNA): TGCGCCAGCAGCCATATGGGGTCTAGCGGGGGCTACGAGCAGTACTTC. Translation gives CASSHMGSSGGYEQYF.

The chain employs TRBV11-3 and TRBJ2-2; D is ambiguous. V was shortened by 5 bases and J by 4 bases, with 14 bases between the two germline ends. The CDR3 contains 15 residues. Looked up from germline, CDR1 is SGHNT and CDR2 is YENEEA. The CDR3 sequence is CASSPSSRGTGELFF. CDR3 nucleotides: TGTGCCAGCAGCCCCTCCTCCAGAGGCACCGGGGAGCTGTTTTTT.

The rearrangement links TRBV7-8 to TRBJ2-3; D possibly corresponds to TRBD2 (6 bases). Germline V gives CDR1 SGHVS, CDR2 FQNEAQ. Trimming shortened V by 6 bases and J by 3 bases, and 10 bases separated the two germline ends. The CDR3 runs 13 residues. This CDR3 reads CASRTRFTDTQYF. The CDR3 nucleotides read TGTGCCAGCAGGACTAGGTTTACAGATACGCAGTATTTT.

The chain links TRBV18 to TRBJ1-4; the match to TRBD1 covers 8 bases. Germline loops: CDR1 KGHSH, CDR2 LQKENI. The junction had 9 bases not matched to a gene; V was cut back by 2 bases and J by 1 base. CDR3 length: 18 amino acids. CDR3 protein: CASSPREGQGLTNEKLFF. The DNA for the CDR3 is TGTGCCAGCTCACCAAGGGAAGGACAGGGACTAACTAATGAAAAACTGTTTTTT.

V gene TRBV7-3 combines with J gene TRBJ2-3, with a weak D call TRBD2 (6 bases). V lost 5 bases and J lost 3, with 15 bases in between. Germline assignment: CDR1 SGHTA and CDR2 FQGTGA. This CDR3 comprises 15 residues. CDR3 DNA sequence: TGTGCCAGCAGCCTTAACCCTAGCGCGACAGATACGCAGTATTTT. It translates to CASSLNPSATDTQYF.

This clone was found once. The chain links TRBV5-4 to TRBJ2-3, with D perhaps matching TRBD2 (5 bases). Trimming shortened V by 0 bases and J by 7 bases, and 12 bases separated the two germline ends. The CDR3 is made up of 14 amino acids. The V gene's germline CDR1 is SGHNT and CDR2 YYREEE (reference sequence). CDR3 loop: CASSLALAGNTQYF. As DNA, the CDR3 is TGTGCCAGCAGCTTGGCCCTAGCTGGCAATACGCAGTATTTT.

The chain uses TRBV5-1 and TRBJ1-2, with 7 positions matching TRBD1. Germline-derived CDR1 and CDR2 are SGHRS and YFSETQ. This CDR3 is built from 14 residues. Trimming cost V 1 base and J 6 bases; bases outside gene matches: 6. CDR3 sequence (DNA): TGCGCCAGCAGCTTGCAGAGACAGGGAAATGGCTACACCTTC. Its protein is CASSLQRQGNGYTF.

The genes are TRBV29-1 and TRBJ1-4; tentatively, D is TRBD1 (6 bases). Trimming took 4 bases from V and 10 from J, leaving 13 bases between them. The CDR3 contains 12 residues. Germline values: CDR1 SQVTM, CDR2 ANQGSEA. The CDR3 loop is CSVGDSGVKLFF. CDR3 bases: TGCAGCGTTGGTGATTCAGGGGTAAAACTGTTTTTT.

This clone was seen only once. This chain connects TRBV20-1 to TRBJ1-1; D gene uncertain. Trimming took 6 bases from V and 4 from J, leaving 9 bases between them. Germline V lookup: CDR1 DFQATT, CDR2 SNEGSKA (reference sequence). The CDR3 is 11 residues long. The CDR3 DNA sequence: TGCAGTGCGACACAACCCACTGAAGCTTTCTTT. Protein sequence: CSATQPTEAFF.